A selection of T cell receptor beta chains follows, all from one sample in a study of shared clonotypes between healthy human individuals. This table comes from immunoSEQ multiplex PCR, and its TCRdb copy is limited to in-frame clones, with some not included. The table has around 2,000,000 clones, about 95% seen once. The sample consisted of naive CD8+ T cells sorted from blood. The receptors were gathered from a man aged 18 to 29 in good health. CDR3s include the opening cysteine and the closing phenylalanine or tryptophan.

TRBV7-8	TRBJ2-7	CASSFALAGGDYEQYF
TRBV29-1	TRBJ1-1	CSVEQGITRNTEAFF
TRBV19	TRBJ1-1	CASCARNTEAFF
TRBV6-1	TRBJ2-7	CASTAGSGPYEQYF
TRBV30	TRBJ2-2	CAWSVLGVTGELFF
TRBV2	TRBJ1-1	CASRQGDTEAFF
TRBV5-1	TRBJ2-7	CASSFSVYGPEMYEQYF
TRBV5-6	TRBJ1-1	CASSSGGTEAFF
TRBV27	TRBJ1-5	CASSPDRGGSNQPQHF
TRBV6-1	TRBJ1-2	CASIYGQDHMDGYTF
TRBV5-5	TRBJ1-1	CASSPVSANTEAFF